Described below is a single T cell receptor beta chain sequence and its context. This entry is derived from a study of blood T cell repertoires in COVID-19. Germline assignment: CDR1 MNHEY and CDR2 SMNVEV (reference sequence). V shed 3 bases and J shed 8 bases, with 10 bases lying between them. The CDR3 has 13 residues. Assay: immunoSEQ multiplex PCR; the TCRdb copy retains only in-frame clones and omits some. The sample carries about 220,000 clones, around four fifths recorded once. The clonotype was recovered from a woman aged 50 to 65 with acute or convalescent COVID-19. The sequenced sample was peripheral blood. The chain employs TRBV27 and TRBJ1-4; TRBD1 is a possible D gene (5 bases). CDR3 region: CASSLGPGEKLFF. In nucleotides, the CDR3 is TGTGCCAGCAGTTTGGGGCCAGGCGAAAAACTGTTTTTT.